The sequence of this T cell receptor beta chain was determined in a study of T cell repertoires in cytomegalovirus infection. For the study at large: Public TCR beta signatures marked donors with CMV infection and the matching HLA.

Study-wide results and limits: Carriage of CMV together with the relevant HLA was identifiable through cumulative public TCR beta family frequency. The ex vivo response showed dominance by HLA-C-restricted CMV-specific TCR beta clonotypes.

TCRdb re-called the reads with MiXCR, one entry per CDR3 protein. The sample records approximately 500,000 distinct CDR3 sequences, around 11% being singletons. V lost 5 bases, J lost 2 bases, and 6 bases stayed unmatched. The CDR3 is made up of 14 amino acids. Looked up from germline, CDR1 is SEHNR and CDR2 is FQNEAQ (reference sequence). The sample holds many counts of this clonotype. The antigen is undetermined. Source material: PBMCs. The chain employs TRBV7-9 and TRBJ2-7; 7 bases match TRBD1. This clonotype originated in a human donor in good health (CMV status not recorded). Some clones in this sample may be carry-over from other donors' samples. CDR3 coding DNA: TGTGCCAGCAGCGCTTCCGGGACAGCCTACGAGCAGTACTTC. Amino acid sequence: CASSASGTAYEQYF. Using reference TRBV7-9 and TRBJ2-7 for the parts outside the CDR3, the full variable domain is DTGVSQNPRHKITKRGQNVTFRCDPISEHNRLYWYRQTLGQGPEFLTYFQNEAQLEKSRLLSDRFSAERPKGSFSTLEIQRTEQGDSAMYLCASSASGTAYEQYFGPGTRLTVT.